The source of this TCR beta chain is a study of blood T cell repertoires in COVID-19. Study overall: COVID-19 samples collected from the United States, Italy and Spain covered acute and convalescent phases. T cells, B-cell-depleted T cells, or PBMCs provided the cDNA or gDNA that served as material.

This clone was observed a handful of times. In the study's own analysis: Cell counts per sample came from amplifying reference gene primers. Assay: immunoSEQ multiplex PCR; the TCRdb copy retains only in-frame clones and omits some. From that table come the V and J calls and clone size; the DNA was used to work out D and trimming. This table has about 210,000 clones, approximately 90% appearing once. The TCR was taken from a man aged 40-55 years with acute or convalescent COVID-19. Sequenced input: peripheral blood.

The CDR3 DNA follows: TGTGCCAGCAGTTCCGACAGAAGCTCCTACAATGAGCAGTTCTTC. Encoded protein: CASSSDRSSYNEQFF. The V gene is TRBV2, the J gene TRBJ2-1; possible D gene TRBD1, 5 bases. V lost 5 bases and J lost 0, with 11 bases in between. CDR3 size: 15 residues. The germline V gene encodes CDR1 SNHLY and CDR2 FYNNEI.